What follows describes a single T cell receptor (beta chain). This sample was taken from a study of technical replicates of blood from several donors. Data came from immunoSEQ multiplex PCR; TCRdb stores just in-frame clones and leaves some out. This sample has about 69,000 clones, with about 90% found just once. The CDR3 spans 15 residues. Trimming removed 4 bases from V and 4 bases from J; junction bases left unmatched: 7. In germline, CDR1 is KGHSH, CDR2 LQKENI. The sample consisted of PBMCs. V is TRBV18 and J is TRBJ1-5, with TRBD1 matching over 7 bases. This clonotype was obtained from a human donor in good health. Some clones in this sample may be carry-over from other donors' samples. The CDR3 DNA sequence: TGTGCCAGCTCACTCTCCGGGACAGTTAATCAGCCCCAGCATTTT. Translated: CASSLSGTVNQPQHF.